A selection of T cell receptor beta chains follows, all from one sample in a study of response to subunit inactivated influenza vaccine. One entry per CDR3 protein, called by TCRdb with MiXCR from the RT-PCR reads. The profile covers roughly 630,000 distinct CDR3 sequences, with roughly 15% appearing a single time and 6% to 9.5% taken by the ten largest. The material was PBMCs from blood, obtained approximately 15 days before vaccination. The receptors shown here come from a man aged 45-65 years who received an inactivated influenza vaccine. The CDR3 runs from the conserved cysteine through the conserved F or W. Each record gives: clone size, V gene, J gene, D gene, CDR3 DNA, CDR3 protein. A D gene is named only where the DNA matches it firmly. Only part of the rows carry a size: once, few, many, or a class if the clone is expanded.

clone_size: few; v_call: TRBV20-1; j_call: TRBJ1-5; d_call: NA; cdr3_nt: TGCAGTGCTAGAGAGACAAGGTGGAATCAGCCCCAGCATTTT; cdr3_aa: CSARETRWNQPQHF
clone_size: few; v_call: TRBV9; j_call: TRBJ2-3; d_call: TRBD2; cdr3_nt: TGTGCCAGCAGCGTAGACGCCGCGCAGCGGGAGGCCAATACGCAGTATTTT; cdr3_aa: CASSVDAAQREANTQYF
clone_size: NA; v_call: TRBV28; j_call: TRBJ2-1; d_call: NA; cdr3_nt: TGTGCCAGCAGTTTTGCGACAGATTACAATGAGCAGTTCTTC; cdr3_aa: CASSFATDYNEQFF
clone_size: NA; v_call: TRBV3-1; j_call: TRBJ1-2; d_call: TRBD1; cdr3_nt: TGTGCCAGCAGCCGAGGACAGGGGCGCGGCTACACCTTC; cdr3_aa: CASSRGQGRGYTF
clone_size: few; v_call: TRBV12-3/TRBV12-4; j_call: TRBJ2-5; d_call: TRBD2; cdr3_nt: TGTGCCAGCAGTTTAGCTATGGGACTACCCCCTCAAGAGACCCAGTACTTC; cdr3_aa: CASSLAMGLPPQETQYF
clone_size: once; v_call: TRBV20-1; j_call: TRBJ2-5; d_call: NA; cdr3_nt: TGCAGTGCCTCCCCCCCCGAAGAGACCCAGTACTTC; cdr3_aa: CSASPPEETQYF
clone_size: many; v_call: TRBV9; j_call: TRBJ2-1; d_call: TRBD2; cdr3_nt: TGTGCCAGCAGCGTAGTAAGGGAGGGTCTCGGTGAGCAGTTCTTC; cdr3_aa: CASSVVREGLGEQFF
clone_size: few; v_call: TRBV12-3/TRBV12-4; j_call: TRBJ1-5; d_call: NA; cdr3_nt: TGTGCCAGCAGATTGTCTTTTGATAGCAATCAGCCCCAGCATTTT; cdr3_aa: CASRLSFDSNQPQHF
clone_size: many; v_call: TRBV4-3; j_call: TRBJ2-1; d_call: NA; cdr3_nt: TGCGCCAGCAGCCAAGATAACAGGGTACTTGAGCAGTTCTTC; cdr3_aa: CASSQDNRVLEQFF
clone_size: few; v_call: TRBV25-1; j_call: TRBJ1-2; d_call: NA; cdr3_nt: TGTGCCAGCAAGCAGGGCAACTATGGCTACACCTTC; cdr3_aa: CASKQGNYGYTF
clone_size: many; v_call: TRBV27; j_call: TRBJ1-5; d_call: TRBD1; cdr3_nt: TGTGCCAGCAAACCCGGACAGGGGGTTGGACCCCAGCATTTT; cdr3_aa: CASKPGQGVGPQHF
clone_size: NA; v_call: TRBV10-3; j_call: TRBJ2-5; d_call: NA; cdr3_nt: TGTGCCATCAGTGCACAGATCACCCAAGAGACCCAGTACTTC; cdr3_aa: CAISAQITQETQYF
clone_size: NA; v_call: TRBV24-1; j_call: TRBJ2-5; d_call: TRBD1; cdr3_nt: TGTGCCACCAGTGATTTAACAGGGGGCGTTGAAGAGACCCAGTACTTC; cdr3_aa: CATSDLTGGVEETQYF
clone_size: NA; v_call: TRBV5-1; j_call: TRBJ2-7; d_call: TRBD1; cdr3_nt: TGCGCCAGCAGCCCCGACAGGGTGAACGAGCAGTACTTC; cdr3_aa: CASSPDRVNEQYF
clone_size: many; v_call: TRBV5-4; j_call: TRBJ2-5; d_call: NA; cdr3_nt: TGTGCCAGCAGCTTTCAAGAAGGATCAAAGACCCAGTACTTC; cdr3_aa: CASSFQEGSKTQYF
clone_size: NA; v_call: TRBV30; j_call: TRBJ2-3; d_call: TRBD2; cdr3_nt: TGTGCCTGGAGTGAGGCTAGCGGGAGAACAGATACGCAGTATTTT; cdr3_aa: CAWSEASGRTDTQYF
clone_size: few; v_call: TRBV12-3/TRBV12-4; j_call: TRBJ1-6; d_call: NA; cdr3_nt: TGTGCCAGCAGTTTAACACGAGGGGCTGGTTCACCCCTCCACTTT; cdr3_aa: CASSLTRGAGSPLHF
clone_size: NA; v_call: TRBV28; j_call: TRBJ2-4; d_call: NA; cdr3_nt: TGTGTCAGCCGTAGGGCCCTGGATCCCTCACTAGCCAAAAACATTCAGTACTTC; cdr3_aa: CVSRRALDPSLAKNIQYF
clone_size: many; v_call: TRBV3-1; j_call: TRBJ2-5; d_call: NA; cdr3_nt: TGTGCCAGCAGGGGAGAGAGGGGGGCCCAGTACTTC; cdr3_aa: CASRGERGAQYF
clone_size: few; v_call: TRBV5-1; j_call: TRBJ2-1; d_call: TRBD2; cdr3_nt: TGCGCCAGCAGCTTGGCCCGGAACTCAGCGGGAAATGAGCAGTTCTTC; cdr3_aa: CASSLARNSAGNEQFF
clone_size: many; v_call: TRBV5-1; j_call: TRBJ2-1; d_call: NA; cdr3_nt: TGCGCCAGCAGCTTGGCCGCTGAGCAGTTCTTC; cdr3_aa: CASSLAAEQFF
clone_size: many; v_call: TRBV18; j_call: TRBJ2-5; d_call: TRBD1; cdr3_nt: TGTGCCAGCTCACCGACAGGGCGGGAGACCCAGTACTTC; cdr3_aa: CASSPTGRETQYF
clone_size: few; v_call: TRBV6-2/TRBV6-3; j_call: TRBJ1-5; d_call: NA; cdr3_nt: TGTGCCAGCAGTTACTCGTTTAATCGGGCCTCGAAACTTCCTCCCCAGCATTTT; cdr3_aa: CASSYSFNRASKLPPQHF
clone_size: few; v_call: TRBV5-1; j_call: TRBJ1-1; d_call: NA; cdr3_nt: TGCGCCAGCAGCCCTACAACAACAGCGAACACTGAAGCTTTCTTT; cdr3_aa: CASSPTTTANTEAFF
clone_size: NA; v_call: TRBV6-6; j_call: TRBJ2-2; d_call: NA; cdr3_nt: TGTGCCAGCAGTTCGGACGGGGAGCTGTTTTTT; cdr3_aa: CASSSDGELFF
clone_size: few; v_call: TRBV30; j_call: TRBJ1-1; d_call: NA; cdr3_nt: TGTGCCTGGAGTGTCTCCTCGGACACTGAAGCTTTCTTT; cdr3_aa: CAWSVSSDTEAFF
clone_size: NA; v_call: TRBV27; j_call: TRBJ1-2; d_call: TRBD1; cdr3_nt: TGTGCCAGCAGTTGGGACAGGGGGATCGATGGCTACACCTTC; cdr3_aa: CASSWDRGIDGYTF
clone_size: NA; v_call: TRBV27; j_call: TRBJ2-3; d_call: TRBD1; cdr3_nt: TGTGCCAGCAGCAAACCGGGACAGGGGTCAGATACGCAGTATTTT; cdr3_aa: CASSKPGQGSDTQYF
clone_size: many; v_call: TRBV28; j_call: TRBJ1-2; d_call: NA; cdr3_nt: TGTGCCAGCAGTTTACGCACGTTGGTCTATGGCTACACCTTC; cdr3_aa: CASSLRTLVYGYTF
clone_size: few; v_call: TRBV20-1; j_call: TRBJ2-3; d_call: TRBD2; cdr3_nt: TGCAGTGCTAGAGCTCCAAGCGGGAGGCATACAGATACGCAGTATTTT; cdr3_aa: CSARAPSGRHTDTQYF
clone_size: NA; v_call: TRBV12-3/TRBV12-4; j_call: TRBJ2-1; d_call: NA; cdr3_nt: TGTGCCAGCAGCCAGACAGGTCAATATAAGGAGTTCTTC; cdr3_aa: CASSQTGQYKEFF
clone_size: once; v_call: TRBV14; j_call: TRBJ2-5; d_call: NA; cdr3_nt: TGTGCCAGCAGCCAAGTGACGAGCCTAGAGACCCAGTACTTC; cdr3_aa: CASSQVTSLETQYF
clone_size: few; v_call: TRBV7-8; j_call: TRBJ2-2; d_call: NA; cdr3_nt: TGTGCCAGCAGCTTTTCAGGGGGGCTGAACACCGGGGAGCTGTTTTTT; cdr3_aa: CASSFSGGLNTGELFF
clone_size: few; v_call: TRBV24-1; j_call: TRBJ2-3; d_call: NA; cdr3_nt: TGTGCCACCAGTGATCGAGGGGTTGATACGCAGTATTTT; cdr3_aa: CATSDRGVDTQYF
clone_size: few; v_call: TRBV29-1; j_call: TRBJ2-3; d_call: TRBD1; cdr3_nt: TGCAGCGTTGAAAGGACAGGGGTGGGCACAGATACGCAGTATTTT; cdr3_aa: CSVERTGVGTDTQYF
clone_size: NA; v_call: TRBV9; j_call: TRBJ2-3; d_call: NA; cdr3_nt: TGTGGCAGCAGCGAGACGCAGGGAACAGGAGATACGCAGTATTTT; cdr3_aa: CGSSETQGTGDTQYF
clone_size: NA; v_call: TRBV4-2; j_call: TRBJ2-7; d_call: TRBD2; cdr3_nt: TGTGCCAGCAGCCGATCCGCCGGGGGGAGCTCCTACGAGCAGTACTTC; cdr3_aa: CASSRSAGGSSYEQYF
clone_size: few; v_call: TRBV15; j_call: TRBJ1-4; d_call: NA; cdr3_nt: TGTGCCACCTCGGGTGGCGCGAGGGGTGAAAAACTGTTTTTT; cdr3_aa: CATSGGARGEKLFF
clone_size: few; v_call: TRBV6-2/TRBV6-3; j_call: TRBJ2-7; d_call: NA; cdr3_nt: TGTGCCAGCAGTTACCGTTCCTTGGGCCCCTACGAGCAGTACTTC; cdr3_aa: CASSYRSLGPYEQYF
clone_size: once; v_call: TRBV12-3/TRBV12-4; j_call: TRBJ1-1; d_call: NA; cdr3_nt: TGTGCCAGCAGTTTAGGAGCGAGCGAAGCTTTCTTT; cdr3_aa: CASSLGASEAFF
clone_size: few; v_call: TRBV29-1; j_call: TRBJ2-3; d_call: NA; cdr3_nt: TGCAGCGTGCTGAACAGGGCATTGACGCAGTATTTT; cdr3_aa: CSVLNRALTQYF
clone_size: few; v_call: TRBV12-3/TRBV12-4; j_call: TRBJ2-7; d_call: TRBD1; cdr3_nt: TGTGCCAGCACTAGGAGTATGGGACAGGGGGTATATGGGCAGTACTTC; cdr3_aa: CASTRSMGQGVYGQYF
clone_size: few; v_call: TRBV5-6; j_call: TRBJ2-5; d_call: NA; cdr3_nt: TGTGCCAACAGCGAGTTTTTGGTTGTGGGTCCAGAGACCCAGTACTTC; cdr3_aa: CANSEFLVVGPETQYF
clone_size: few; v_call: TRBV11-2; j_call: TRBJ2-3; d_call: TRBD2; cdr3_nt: TGTGCCAGCAGCTTTGGACTAGCGGGAGTTATAGATACGCAGTATTTT; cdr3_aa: CASSFGLAGVIDTQYF
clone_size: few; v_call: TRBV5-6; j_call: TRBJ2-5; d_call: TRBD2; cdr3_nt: TGTGCCAGCAGCACGGGGATTCGTAGCGGGAGAACCCTTGTTCGGTACTTC; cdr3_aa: CASSTGIRSGRTLVRYF
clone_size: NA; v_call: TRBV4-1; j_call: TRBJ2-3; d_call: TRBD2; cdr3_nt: TGCGCCAGCAGCCAAGACCCGGGGGGGCTGGTAGATACGCAGTATTTT; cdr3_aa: CASSQDPGGLVDTQYF
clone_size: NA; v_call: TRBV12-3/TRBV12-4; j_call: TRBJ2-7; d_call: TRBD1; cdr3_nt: TGTGCCAGCAGTTTCGCGGACAGGGGTTACGAGCAGTACTTC; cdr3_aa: CASSFADRGYEQYF
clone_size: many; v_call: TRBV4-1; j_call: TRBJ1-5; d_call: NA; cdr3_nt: TGCGCCAGCAGCCAGACCCCTGGATTAAGCAATCAGCCCCAGCATTTT; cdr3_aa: CASSQTPGLSNQPQHF
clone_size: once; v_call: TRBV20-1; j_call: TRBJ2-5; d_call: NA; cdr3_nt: TGCAGTGCTCCCCACGTGGAGACCCAGTACTTC; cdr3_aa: CSAPHVETQYF
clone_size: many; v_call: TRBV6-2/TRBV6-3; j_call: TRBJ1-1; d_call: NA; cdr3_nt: TGTGCCAGCAGTTACTCGTGGGGAACGATGAACACTGAAGCTTTCTTT; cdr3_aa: CASSYSWGTMNTEAFF
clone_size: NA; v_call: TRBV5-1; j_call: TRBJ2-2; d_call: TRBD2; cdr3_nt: TGCGCCAGCAGTGCGGGAGTTGTGAACACCGGGGAGCTGTTTTTT; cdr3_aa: CASSAGVVNTGELFF
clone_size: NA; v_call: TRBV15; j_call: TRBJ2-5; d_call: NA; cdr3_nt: TGTGCCACCAGCGGAGCAGGGGTACGCGAGACCCAGTACTTC; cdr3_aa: CATSGAGVRETQYF
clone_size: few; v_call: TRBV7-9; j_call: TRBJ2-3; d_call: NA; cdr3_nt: TGTGCCAGCAGAGAATGGAGCGGCGATCCAGATACGCAGTATTTT; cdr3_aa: CASREWSGDPDTQYF
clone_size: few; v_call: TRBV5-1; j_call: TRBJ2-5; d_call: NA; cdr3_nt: TGCGCCAGCAGCGGAACAGCGGACTTAAGGGGAGAGACCCAGTACTTC; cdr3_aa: CASSGTADLRGETQYF